The 23 T cell receptor beta chains presented below share a single source sample, sequenced in a study of shared clonotypes between healthy human individuals. The assay was immunoSEQ multiplex PCR, and TCRdb's table has in-frame clones only and misses some. The sample records under 1,100,000 clones, about 74% being singletons. The sample taken for sequencing was memory CD4+ T cells sorted from blood. Subset meaning: CD45RA-negative fraction. The receptors originated from a man between 18 and 29 years old in good health.

Remarks on this clone: Other DNA sequences of this sample code for an identical CDR3. This chain joins TRBV7-9 and TRBJ1-1; maybe TRBD1 (5 bases). The CDR3 is 15 residues long. Per germline, CDR1 SEHNR and CDR2 FQNEAQ (reference sequence). V gave up 1 base and J gave up 0 bases, with 9 bases separating them. The CDR3 region has the DNA TGTGCCAGCAGCTTAGGTACAGGCATGAACACTGAAGCTTTCTTT. It is translated as CASSLGTGMNTEAFF.

This clone was counted a few times. The rearrangement joins TRBV18 to TRBJ1-2; the D is unclear. CDR1 and CDR2 (germline): KGHSH, LQKENI. The CDR3 sequence is 13 residues long. With 6 bases removed from V and 8 bases from J, the gap between germline ends came to 16 bases. CDR3 in amino acids: CASSRSDGWGYTF. The CDR3 DNA is TGTGCCAGCTCCCGCAGCGATGGCTGGGGCTACACCTTC. Together with reference TRBV18 and TRBJ1-2, the CDR3 gives the full variable domain: NAGVMQNPRHLVRRRGQEARLRCSPMKGHSHVYWYRQLPEEGLKFMVYLQKENIIDESGMPKERFSAEFPKEGPSILRIQQVVRGDSAAYFCASSRSDGWGYTFGSGTRLTVV.

The chain recombines TRBV7-2 with TRBJ2-5; TRBD2 is a possible D gene (6 bases). The CDR3 runs 14 residues. V was cut by 0 bases and J by 5 bases, with 10 bases left in between. Germline lookup yields CDR1 SGHTA and CDR2 FQGNSA. CDR3 sequence reads: CASSLAGGYETQYF. The CDR3 DNA is TGTGCCAGCAGCTTAGCGGGGGGTTACGAGACCCAGTACTTC.

The J gene is TRBJ2-3, the V gene TRBV6-5; D gene ambiguous. Trimming pared 8 bases from V and 3 bases from J, leaving 12 bases between. The germline gives CDR1 MNHEY, CDR2 SVGAGI. The CDR3 totals 13 residues. CDR3 sequence: CASGRAPTDTQYF. CDR3 in DNA: TGTGCCAGCGGCAGAGCTCCTACAGATACGCAGTATTTT.

The genes are TRBV9 and TRBJ1-1, with D perhaps matching TRBD1 (6 bases). From germline, CDR1 is SGDLS and CDR2 YYNGEE. V was cut by 3 bases and J by 6 bases, with 12 bases left in between. The CDR3 has 13 amino acids. The CDR3, as DNA: TGTGCCAGCAGCGGACAACAGGGTTCTGAAGCTTTCTTT. Its translation: CASSGQQGSEAFF.

V is TRBV6-6 and J is TRBJ1-3; D ambiguous. The germline V gene has CDR1 MNHNY and CDR2 SVGAGI (reference sequence). CDR3 length: 15 residues. V was clipped by 6 bases and J by 2 bases, with 14 bases between them. The CDR3 nucleotides read TGTGCCAGCAGCAGTCGCGGGTTCGCTGGAAACACCATATATTTT. This encodes CASSSRGFAGNTIYF.

This clone has only a few counts. The chain recombines TRBV4-3 with TRBJ2-7; tentatively, D is TRBD1 (5 bases). Germline CDR1 LGHNA, CDR2 YSLEER. The CDR3 has 14 amino acids. The V end was cut by 1 base, the J end by 4 bases, with 11 bases between. In nucleotides, the CDR3 is TGCGCCAGCAGCCAAGTGCAGGGTGGGTACGAGCAGTACTTC. This sequence encodes CASSQVQGGYEQYF.

As to this clone: The same CDR3 can be traced to other DNA sequences in this sample. This chain uses TRBV4-1 with TRBJ1-1; possible D gene TRBD1, 5 bases. V was shortened by 0 bases and J by 5 bases, with 7 bases between the two germline ends. There are 13 residues in the CDR3. Germline assignment: CDR1 MGHRA and CDR2 YSYEKL. The CDR3 region is CASSQEGGTEAFF. CDR3 DNA sequence: TGCGCCAGCAGCCAAGAGGGGGGTACTGAAGCTTTCTTT.

This clone has just a few counts. J is TRBJ2-2 and V is TRBV4-3; the match to TRBD2 covers 13 bases. The CDR3 length is 20 residues. Per the germline V gene, CDR1 is LGHNA and CDR2 is YSLEER. The V segment lost 4 bases and the J segment 6 bases; nucleotides outside the gene matches: 17. CDR3 loop: CASSPKAKGLAGPPPGELFF. The CDR3 nucleotides are TGCGCCAGCAGCCCAAAAGCTAAGGGACTAGCGGGGCCCCCACCCGGGGAGCTGTTTTTT.

The rearrangement joins TRBV11-2 to TRBJ1-5; TRBD1 might be the D (6 bases). Trimming took 2 bases from V and 11 from J, leaving 22 bases between them. Germline V gene data show CDR1 as SGHAT and CDR2 as FQNNGV. This CDR3 contains 16 residues. CDR3: CASSLPGDRRIMAQHF. CDR3 coding DNA: TGTGCCAGCAGCTTACCAGGGGATCGCCGGATCATGGCCCAGCATTTT.

This clone was observed a handful of times. V and J are TRBV25-1 and TRBJ1-6, with 8 bases aligning to TRBD1. Germline V gene data show CDR1 as MGHDK and CDR2 as SYGVNS. This CDR3 comprises 16 residues. J was trimmed by 7 bases and V by 7 bases; bases with no gene match: 12. CDR3 DNA: TGTGCCAGCATGGGCGGGGGGACAGGCAAGAATTCACCCCTCCACTTT. It codes for CASMGGGTGKNSPLHF.

On this clone: The identical CDR3 is also encoded by other nucleotide sequences in the sample. V usage is TRBV5-1 and J usage is TRBJ2-1, with D uncertain. The CDR3 runs 12 residues. The germline V gene has CDR1 SGHRS and CDR2 YFSETQ. V shed 0 bases and J shed 5 bases, with 3 bases lying between them. In nucleotides, the CDR3 is TGCGCCAGCAGCTTGGGACACAATGAGCAGTTCTTC. It encodes CASSLGHNEQFF.

This clone was recorded many times. J is TRBJ1-2 and V is TRBV29-1; 7 bases agree with TRBD1. Germline assignment: CDR1 SQVTM and CDR2 ANQGSEA. With 4 bases clipped from V and 6 bases from J, the junction kept 8 bases outside the gene matches. The CDR3 spans 13 residues. Written as DNA, the CDR3 is TGCAGCGTTGCGGTGACAGGGCTTGATGGCTACACCTTC. Translated: CSVAVTGLDGYTF.

The chain links TRBV28 to TRBJ1-1; unclear D gene. The germline V gene encodes CDR1 MDHEN and CDR2 SYDVKM. Trimming pared 7 bases from V and 0 bases from J, leaving 12 bases between. The CDR3 totals 14 residues. CDR3 in DNA: TGTGCCAGCATCCGGACGGCTATGAACACTGAAGCTTTCTTT. It translates to CASIRTAMNTEAFF.

Worth noting for this clone: A far larger clone differs by one base, so this is likely a read error. Here the CDR3 omits its conserved ending phenylalanine or tryptophan, so a read error is the likely source. The CDR3 loop is CASSSISGYTL. In nucleotides, the CDR3 is TGTGCCAGCAGCTCGATTTCCGGCTACACCCTC. The gene calls are TRBV7-9 and TRBJ1-2; D ambiguous. The CDR3 runs 11 residues. Trimming removed 4 bases at V and 8 bases at J, with 8 bases between. Per germline, CDR1 SEHNR and CDR2 FQNEAQ (reference sequence).

This chain links TRBV21-1 with TRBJ2-1. TRBV21-1 is termed a pseudogene. This CDR3 region has 16 residues. The CDR3 sequence: CASRKTGTLDYNEQFF. CDR3 sequence (DNA): TGTGCCAGCAGGAAAACCGGGACGTTGGATTACAATGAGCAGTTCTTC.

The chain recombines TRBV11-1 with TRBJ2-5; no reliable D call. Per the germline V gene, CDR1 is SGHAT and CDR2 is FQDESV (reference sequence). Deletions cut 1 base from V and 4 bases from J, with 7 bases between. CDR3 length equals 13 residues. The CDR3 here is CASSLGTLETQYF. The CDR3 DNA reads as TGTGCCAGCAGCTTAGGGACCTTAGAGACCCAGTACTTC.

The rearrangement joins TRBV6-1 to TRBJ1-1; D unclear. Germline CDR1 MNHNS, CDR2 SASEGT. The CDR3 runs 11 residues. Trimming took 5 bases from V and 9 from J, leaving 10 bases between them. CDR3 sequence reads: CASSYSNQAFF. The CDR3 bases are TGTGCCAGCAGTTATTCAAATCAAGCTTTCTTT.

This chain links TRBV5-1 with TRBJ2-1; D uncertain. This CDR3 spans 16 amino acids. Germline-derived CDR1 and CDR2 are SGHRS and YFSETQ. Trimming took off 4 bases at V and 0 bases at J, with 14 bases between the two ends. CDR3: CASSPSPASSYNEQFF. Written as DNA, the CDR3 is TGCGCCAGCAGCCCCTCCCCGGCCAGCTCCTACAATGAGCAGTTCTTC.

In regard to this clone: The same CDR3 is also encoded by other DNA sequences in this sample. The chain has TRBV29-1 and TRBJ1-1; D ambiguous. From germline, CDR1 is SQVTM and CDR2 ANQGSEA. Trimming stripped 7 bases from V and 8 bases from J, with 5 bases between. This CDR3 region has 8 residues. The CDR3 loop reads CSAPEAFF. The CDR3 DNA follows: TGCAGCGCTCCCGAAGCTTTCTTT.

Many counts were recorded for this clone. The V and J genes are TRBV7-2 and TRBJ1-3; the D is unclear. The ends were cut back, 5 bases at V and 3 bases at J, with 8 bases in the middle. The CDR3 runs 13 residues. The germline V gene encodes CDR1 SGHTA and CDR2 FQGNSA. For the CDR3, the DNA is TGTGCCAGCAGCCCCGCTAGTGGAAACACCATATATTTT. Translation gives CASSPASGNTIYF.

CDR3 protein: CASSARTGVEQYF. CDR3 nucleotides: TGCGCCAGCAGTGCCCGGACAGGGGTTGAGCAGTACTTC. The chain has TRBV10-1 and TRBJ2-7; 9 positions match TRBD1. V lost 4 bases to trimming and J lost 7 bases; unmatched junction nucleotides: 5. CDR1 WNHNN and CDR2 SYGVQD come from the germline V gene (reference sequence). The CDR3 contains 13 residues.

This chain links TRBV19 with TRBJ2-2; tentatively, D is TRBD1 or TRBD2 (7 bases each). Germline-derived CDR1 and CDR2 are LNHDA and SQIVND (reference sequence). The CDR3 has 20 residues. The ends were cut back, 3 bases at V and 1 base at J, with 24 bases in the middle. In nucleotides, the CDR3 is TGTGCCAGTAGTATCGCGTGGCGCAGGGGGGGTATCCTGAACACCGGGGAGCTGTTTTTT. Translated: CASSIAWRRGGILNTGELFF. The whole variable domain, remainder taken from reference TRBV19 and TRBJ2-2, is DGGITQSPKYLFRKEGQNVTLSCEQNLNHDAMYWYRQDPGQGLRLIYYSQIVNDFQKGDIAEGYSVSREKKESFPLTVTSAQKNPTAFYLCASSIAWRRGGILNTGELFFGEGSRLTVL.